This T cell receptor beta chain was profiled in a study of shared clonotypes between healthy human individuals (dated by TCRdb to between 2020 and 2021). In the study overall: The cohort included a few men and a couple of women between 18 and 49 years of age. Blood TCR repertoires of five healthy adults were deeply sequenced to estimate repertoire size and the extent of clonotype sharing between individuals. Different laboratories and diverse techniques were used to prepare libraries and sequence TCR repertoires, to increase sequencing depth and limit assay-specific biases. Per donor, leukapheresis produced somewhere between about 0.94 and 9.5 billion PBMCs.

Using the deep immunoSEQ assay, multiplex PCR amplified TCR CDR3 regions from genomic DNA. Extracted genomic DNA from each cell subset was spread evenly across all wells of several immunoSEQ 96-well plates, with each plate serving as a replicate. For unsorted PBMC, each replicate PCR was loaded with about 270 ng genomic DNA, equivalent to tens of thousands of T cell genomes. Ten immunoSEQ deep assay plates were used to sequence unsorted PBMC genomic DNA. Purified libraries were quantified with a Qubit 3.0 fluorometer, sized on a Bioanalyzer 2100, and re-quantified with the KAPA Library Quantification kit. Every immunoSEQ 96-well plate was sequenced on a separate single-read 150-cycle Illumina NextSeq 550 flow cell. Processing in the source paper ran as follows. Because only junctional sequences without quality scores were contained in the immunoSEQ output, filtering matching that applied to full-length reads could not be performed. Sequences were annotated with PyIR, a Python wrapper for IgBLAST v1.9, and V/J genes and CDR3 were assigned using IMGT germline references. Reads with weak V/J assignments (E-value above 1e-6), missing CDR3, stop codons, out-of-frame junctions, or ambiguous translated residues were removed. V3J clonotypes were defined as sequences sharing the same inferred V gene, J gene, and CDR3 amino acid sequence. To compute the percentage overlap between repertoires, the number of shared unique clonotypes was divided by the size of the smaller repertoire. Repertoire richness was assessed with RTK rarefaction, the Chao1 estimator, and Recon v2.1 estimates of unobserved clonotypes. TCRdb stores this immuneACCESS table with in-frame sequences only. Part of the clones is absent; in the studies checked, under half of the shortfall reflects unresolved V genes, and no reason is known for the rest. Clonal size and the V and J genes are those of that table, whereas D and trimming came from the DNA. The sample profile shows about 450,000 clones; roughly 85% of them were found once. In total, the top ten clones hold roughly 12% of the sample.

The donors were healthy, HIV-negative adults with no recently reported acute infections or vaccinations. All donors were Caucasian adults living in Nashville, Tennessee, USA. In the unsorted samples, around 81 million PBMCs were counted, and genomic DNA was extracted using the QIAamp DNA Blood Mini kit. Blood was obtained by leukapheresis, after which PBMCs were separated by Ficoll-Histopaque density gradient centrifugation and cryopreserved in liquid nitrogen vapor phase. A note on this clone: Its recognized antigen is unknown. One base away there is no much larger clone; base qualities are not given.

Study-wide conclusions, independent of this receptor: The small number of donors limited the genetic and exposure-history diversity represented. Based on pairwise subsampling, the degree of clonotype sharing among donors was expected to be affected by sequencing depth. Sampling was restricted to blood, and TCR repertoires in tissues likely differ from the TCR repertoires found in blood.

Sample: PBMCs. The receptor was isolated from a middle-aged woman in good health. Some clones in this sample may be carry-over from other donors' samples.

CDR3 sequence: CASSLGQGGGYTF. The bases are TGTGCCAGCAGTTTAGGACAGGGTGGAGGCTACACCTTC. The chain is made from TRBV28 and TRBJ1-2, and 8 junctional nucleotides match TRBD1. The cysteine opens and the phenylalanine closes a CDR3 of 13 amino acids. The only DNA kept is the CDR3, 39 bases in frame from the first base. The germline V gene sets CDR1 to MDHEN and CDR2 to SYDVKM. The junction shows trimming of 2 bases on V and 8 bases on J, and the gene matches do not reach 4 bases of it.